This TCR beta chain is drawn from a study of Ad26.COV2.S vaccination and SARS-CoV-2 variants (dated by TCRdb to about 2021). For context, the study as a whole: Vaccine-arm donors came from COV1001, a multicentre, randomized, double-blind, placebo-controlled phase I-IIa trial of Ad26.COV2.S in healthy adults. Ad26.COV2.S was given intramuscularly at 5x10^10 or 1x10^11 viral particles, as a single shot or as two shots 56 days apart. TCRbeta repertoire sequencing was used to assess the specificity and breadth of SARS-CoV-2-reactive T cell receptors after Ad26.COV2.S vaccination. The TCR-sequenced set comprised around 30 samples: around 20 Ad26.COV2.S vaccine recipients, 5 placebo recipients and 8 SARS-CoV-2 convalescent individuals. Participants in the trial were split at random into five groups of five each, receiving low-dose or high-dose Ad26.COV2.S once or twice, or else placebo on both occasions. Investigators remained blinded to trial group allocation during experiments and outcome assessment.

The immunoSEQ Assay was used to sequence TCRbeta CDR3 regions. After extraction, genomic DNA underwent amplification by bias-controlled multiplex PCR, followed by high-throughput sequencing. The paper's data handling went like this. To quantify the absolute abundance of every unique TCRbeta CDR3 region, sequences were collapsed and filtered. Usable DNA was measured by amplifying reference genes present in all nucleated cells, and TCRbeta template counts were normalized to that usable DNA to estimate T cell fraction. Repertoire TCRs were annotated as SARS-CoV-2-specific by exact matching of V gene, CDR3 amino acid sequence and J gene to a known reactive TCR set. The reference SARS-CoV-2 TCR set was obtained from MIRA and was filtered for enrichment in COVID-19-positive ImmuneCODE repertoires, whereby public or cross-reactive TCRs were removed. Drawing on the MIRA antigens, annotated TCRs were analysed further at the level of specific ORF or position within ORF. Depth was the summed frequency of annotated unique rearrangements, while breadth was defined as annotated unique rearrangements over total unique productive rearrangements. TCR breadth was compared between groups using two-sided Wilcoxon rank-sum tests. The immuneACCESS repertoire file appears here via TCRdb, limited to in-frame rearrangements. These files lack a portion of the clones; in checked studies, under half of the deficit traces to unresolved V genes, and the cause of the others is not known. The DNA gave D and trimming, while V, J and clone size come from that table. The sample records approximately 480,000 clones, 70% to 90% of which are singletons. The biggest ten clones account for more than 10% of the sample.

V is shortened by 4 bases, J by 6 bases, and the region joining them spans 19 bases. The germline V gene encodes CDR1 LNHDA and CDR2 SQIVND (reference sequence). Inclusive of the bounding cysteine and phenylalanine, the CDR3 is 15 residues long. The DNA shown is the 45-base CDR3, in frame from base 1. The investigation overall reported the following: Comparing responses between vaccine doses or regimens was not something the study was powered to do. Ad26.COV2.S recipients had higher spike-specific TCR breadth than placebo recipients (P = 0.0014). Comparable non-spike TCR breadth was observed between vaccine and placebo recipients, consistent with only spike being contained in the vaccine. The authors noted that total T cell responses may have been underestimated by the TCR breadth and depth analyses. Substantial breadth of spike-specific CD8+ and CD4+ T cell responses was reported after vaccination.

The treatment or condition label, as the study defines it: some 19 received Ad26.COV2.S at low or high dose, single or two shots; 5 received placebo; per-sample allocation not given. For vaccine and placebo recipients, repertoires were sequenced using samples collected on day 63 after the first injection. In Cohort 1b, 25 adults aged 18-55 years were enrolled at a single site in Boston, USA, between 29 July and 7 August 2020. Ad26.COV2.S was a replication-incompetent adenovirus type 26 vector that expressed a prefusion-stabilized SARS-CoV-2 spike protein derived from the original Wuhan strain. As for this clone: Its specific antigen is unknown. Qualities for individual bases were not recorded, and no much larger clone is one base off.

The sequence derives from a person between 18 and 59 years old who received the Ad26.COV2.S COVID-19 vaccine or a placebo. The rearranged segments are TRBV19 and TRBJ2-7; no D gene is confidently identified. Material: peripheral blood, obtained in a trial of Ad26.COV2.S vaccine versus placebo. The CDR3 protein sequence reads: CASSTRTTPPGEQYF. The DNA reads TGTGCCAGTAGTACCAGAACGACACCACCGGGCGAGCAGTACTTC.